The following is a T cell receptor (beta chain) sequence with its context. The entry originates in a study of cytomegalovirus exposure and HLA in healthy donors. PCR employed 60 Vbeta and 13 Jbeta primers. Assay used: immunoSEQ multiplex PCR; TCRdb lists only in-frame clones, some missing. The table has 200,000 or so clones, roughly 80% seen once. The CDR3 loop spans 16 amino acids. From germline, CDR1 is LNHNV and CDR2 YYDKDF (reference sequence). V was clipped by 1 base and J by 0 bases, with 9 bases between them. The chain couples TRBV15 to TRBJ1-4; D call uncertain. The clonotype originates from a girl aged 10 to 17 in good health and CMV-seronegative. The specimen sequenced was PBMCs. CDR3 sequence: CATSRGGRATNEKLFF. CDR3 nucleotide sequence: TGTGCCACCAGCAGAGGTGGGAGGGCAACTAATGAAAAACTGTTTTTT.